This T cell receptor beta chain was observed in a study of blood T cell repertoires in COVID-19. Study details: From the United States, Italy and Spain came samples of acute and convalescent COVID-19. Sources were T cells, B-cell-depleted T cells, or PBMCs; the material itself was cDNA or gDNA.

V lost 4 bases and J lost 6; bases outside the gene matches: 9. CDR3 length: 14 residues. CDR1 SQVTM and CDR2 ANQGSEA come from the germline V gene. Source study methods: It was from reference gene primer amplification that nucleated cell counts were estimated. The data were produced by immunoSEQ multiplex PCR, yet TCRdb's version contains in-frame clones alone and is incomplete. From that table come the V and J calls and clone size; the DNA was used to work out D and trimming. Counted here are over 200,000 clones, roughly 86% occurring once; the ten biggest clones make up over 7.5%. Sequenced sample: peripheral blood. The chain links TRBV29-1 to TRBJ2-7; 10 bases agree with TRBD1. This TCR was recovered from a man aged 35-49 years who had recovered from COVID-19. The CDR3: CSVAFGTGVVEQYF. CDR3 nucleotide sequence: TGCAGCGTTGCATTTGGGACAGGGGTCGTCGAGCAGTACTTC.